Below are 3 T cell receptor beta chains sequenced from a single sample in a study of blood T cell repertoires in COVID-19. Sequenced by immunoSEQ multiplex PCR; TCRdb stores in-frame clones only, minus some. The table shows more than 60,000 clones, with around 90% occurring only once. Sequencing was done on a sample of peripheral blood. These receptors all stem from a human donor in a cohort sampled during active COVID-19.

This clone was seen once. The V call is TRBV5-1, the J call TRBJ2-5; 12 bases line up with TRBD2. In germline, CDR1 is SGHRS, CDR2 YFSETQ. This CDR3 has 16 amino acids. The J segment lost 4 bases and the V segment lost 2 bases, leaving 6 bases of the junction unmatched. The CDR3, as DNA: TGCGCCAGCAGCTTTGTTTCGGGACTAGCGGGAGAGACCCAGTACTTC. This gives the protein CASSFVSGLAGETQYF.

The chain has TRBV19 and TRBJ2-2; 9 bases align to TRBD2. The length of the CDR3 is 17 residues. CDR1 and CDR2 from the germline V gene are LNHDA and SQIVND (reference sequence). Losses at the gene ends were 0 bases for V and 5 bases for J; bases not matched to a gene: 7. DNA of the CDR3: TGTGCCAGTAGTATAGATCGACTAGCGGAGGAGACCGGGGAGCTGTTTTTT. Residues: CASSIDRLAEETGELFF.

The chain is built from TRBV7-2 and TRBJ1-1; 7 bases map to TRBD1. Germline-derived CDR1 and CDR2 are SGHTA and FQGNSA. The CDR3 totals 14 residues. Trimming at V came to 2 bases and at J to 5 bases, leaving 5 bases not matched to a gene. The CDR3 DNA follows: TGTGCCAGCAGCTTACTAGGGGGACAGACTGAAGCTTTCTTT. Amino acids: CASSLLGGQTEAFF.